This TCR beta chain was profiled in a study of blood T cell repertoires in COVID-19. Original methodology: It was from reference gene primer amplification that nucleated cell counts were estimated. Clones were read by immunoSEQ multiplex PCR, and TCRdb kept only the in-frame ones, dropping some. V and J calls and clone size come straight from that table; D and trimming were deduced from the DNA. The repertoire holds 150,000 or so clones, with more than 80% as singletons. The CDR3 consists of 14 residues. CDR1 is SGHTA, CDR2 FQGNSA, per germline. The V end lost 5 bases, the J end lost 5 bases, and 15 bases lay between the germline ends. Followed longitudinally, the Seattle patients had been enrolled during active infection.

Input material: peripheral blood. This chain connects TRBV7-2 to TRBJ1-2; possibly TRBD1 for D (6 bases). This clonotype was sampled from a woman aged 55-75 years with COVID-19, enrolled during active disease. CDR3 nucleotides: TGTGCCAGCAGCCCGGGGGGCCAGCCTTATGGCTACACCTTC. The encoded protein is CASSPGGQPYGYTF.